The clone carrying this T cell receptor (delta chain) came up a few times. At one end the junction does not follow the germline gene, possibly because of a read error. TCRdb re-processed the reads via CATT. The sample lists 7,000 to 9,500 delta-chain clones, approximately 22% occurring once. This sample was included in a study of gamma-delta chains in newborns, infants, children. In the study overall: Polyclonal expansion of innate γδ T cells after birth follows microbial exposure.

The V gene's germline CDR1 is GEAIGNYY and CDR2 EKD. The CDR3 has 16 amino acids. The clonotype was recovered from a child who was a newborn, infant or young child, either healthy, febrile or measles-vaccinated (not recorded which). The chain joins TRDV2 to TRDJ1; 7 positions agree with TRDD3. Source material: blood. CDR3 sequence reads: CACDQLGQSYTNKLIF. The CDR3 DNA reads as TGTGCCTGTGACCAACTGGGGCAATCGTACACCAATAAACTCATCTTT.